This T cell receptor beta chain emerged from a study of CD8 T cells in Susac syndrome. Study-wide findings and caveats: It was acknowledged in the study that the number of individuals who were included in its TCR sequencing and HLA analysis was relatively small.

When the RNA was reverse transcribed, random hexamers were used with an input of 0.5 to 1 ug. Amplification of TCR beta CDR3 by immunoSEQ multiplex PCR spanned 54 Vbeta and 13 Jbeta. Each CDR3 protein is one row after TCRdb ran MiXCR on the immunoSEQ multiplex PCR reads. The sample carries some 120,000 distinct CDR3 sequences, 85% to 95% recorded once. Trimming at V came to 6 bases and at J to 2 bases, leaving 7 bases not matched to a gene. The CDR3 runs to 15 residues. A word on this clonotype: The antigen is undetermined.

The authors carried out high-throughput sequencing of TCR beta. They applied it to CD8+ and CD4+ T cells obtained from blood. The sequenced sample was CD8+ T cells from PBMCs. The chain is built from TRBV12-3 or TRBV12-4 and TRBJ1-5; 7 nucleotides agree with TRBD1. This receptor was taken from a human donor in good health. CDR3 DNA sequence: TGTGCCAGCAGCCCGACAGGGATCGGCAATCAGCCCCAGCATTTT. Translated: CASSPTGIGNQPQHF.